A single sample gave rise to the 32 T cell receptor beta chains below, sequenced in a study of T-cell reconstitution after alpha-beta-depleted transplantation in children. Preparation of the TCRbeta library involved a method that used unique molecular identifiers. From the PCR reads, TCRdb called clonotypes with MiXCR, one entry per CDR3 protein. The sample yields hundreds of thousands of distinct CDR3 sequences, around 13% seen once. Sequences were derived from PBMCs from the stem cell graft donor, sampled from the stem cell graft. The receptors derive from a human donor who donated a stem cell graft to a child with combined immunodeficiency.

The gene calls are TRBV6-1 and TRBJ1-1; no clear D. Germline CDR1 MNHNS, CDR2 SASEGT. The CDR3 length is 13 residues. V lost 2 bases, J lost 11 bases, and 15 bases lay in between. CDR3 bases: TGTGCCAGCAGTGAATATCTCGGACTCTGCGCTTTCTTT. Residues: CASSEYLGLCAFF.

A few counts support this clonotype. The V gene is TRBV29-1, the J gene TRBJ2-1, with 8 nucleotides matching TRBD2. The CDR3 length is 13 residues. The ends lost 4 bases at V and 8 bases at J; junction bases unmatched: 7. Per the germline V gene, CDR1 is SQVTM and CDR2 is ANQGSEA. The CDR3 here is CSVGRGVGDEQFF. As DNA, the CDR3 is TGCAGCGTTGGGCGGGGGGTGGGTGATGAGCAGTTCTTC.

This clonotype was seen a handful of times. The chain combines TRBV10-3 with TRBJ2-1, with 11 bases matching TRBD2. The CDR3 consists of 19 residues. Germline V lookup: CDR1 ENHRY, CDR2 SYGVKD. V lost 4 bases, J lost 8 bases, and 19 bases stayed unmatched. The CDR3 loop reads CAISVGDGSSGGSWDEQFF. The CDR3 DNA reads TGTGCCATCAGTGTTGGAGACGGTTCTAGCGGGGGGAGCTGGGATGAGCAGTTCTTC.

On this clonotype itself: This clone may be a read error of a much larger clone one base away. The chain has TRBV12-3 or TRBV12-4 and TRBJ2-5; 10 positions match TRBD1. This CDR3 comprises 14 residues. J gave up 5 bases and V 5 bases, and 5 bases lay outside the gene matches. The CDR3 nucleotides read TGTGCCAGCAGTGCGACAGGGGGCAGGGAGACCCAGTACTTC. Amino acid sequence: CASSATGGRETQYF.

This clonotype was seen only a few times. The chain joins TRBV5-6 to TRBJ2-1; TRBD1 matches 8 bases. The CDR3 contains 16 residues. V shed 2 bases, J shed 1 base, and the junction held 5 bases outside the gene matches. Germline V lookup: CDR1 SGHDT, CDR2 YYEEEE. This chain's CDR3 is CASSFGQGRSYNEQFF. The DNA of the CDR3 is TGTGCCAGCAGCTTCGGACAGGGAAGGTCCTACAATGAGCAGTTCTTC.

This clonotype was seen repeatedly, ten times or more. The V call is TRBV20-1, the J call TRBJ2-5; D is possibly TRBD2 (6 bases). Trimming took 3 bases from V and 5 from J, leaving 10 bases between them. From germline, CDR1 is DFQATT and CDR2 SNEGSKA (reference sequence). CDR3 size: 12 residues. The CDR3 is CSASLGGETQYF. CDR3 DNA sequence: TGCAGTGCTAGCCTTGGGGGGGAGACCCAGTACTTC.

CDR3: CASRGGSYEQYF. Written as DNA, the CDR3 is TGTGCCAGCCGGGGGGGTTCCTACGAGCAGTACTTC. The V gene is TRBV12-3 or TRBV12-4, the J gene TRBJ2-7; TRBD2 matches at 8 bases. The CDR3 extends over 12 amino acids. V was clipped by 8 bases and J by 1 base; unmatched bases: 1.

The sample holds a few counts of this clonotype. The V call is TRBV4-2, the J call TRBJ2-3, with D tentatively TRBD2 (6 bases). The CDR3 length is 14 residues. The V end was cut by 3 bases, the J end by 4 bases, with 11 bases between. The germline V gene encodes CDR1 LGHNA and CDR2 YNFKEQ. Here the CDR3 DNA reads TGTGCCAGCAGCCAGGCGTCTAGCGCAGATACGCAGTATTTT. Translation gives CASSQASSADTQYF.

The chain uses TRBV4-3 and TRBJ2-1; tentatively, D is TRBD2 (5 bases). The V end lost 10 bases, the J end lost 7 bases, and 11 bases lay between the germline ends. This CDR3 is built from 11 residues. The germline V gene has CDR1 LGHNA and CDR2 YSLEER. This chain's CDR3 is CAKRPGNEQFF. CDR3 nucleotide sequence: TGCGCCAAGCGTCCGGGGAATGAGCAGTTCTTC.

The sample holds many counts of this clonotype. The chain uses TRBV12-3 or TRBV12-4 and TRBJ1-1, with D hard to call. The CDR3 runs 14 residues. The V gene lost 6 bases and the J gene lost 4 bases, with 15 bases spanning the gap. The CDR3 protein is CASRVSVGSTEAFF. The CDR3 nucleotides read TGTGCCAGCAGGGTCAGTGTGGGTTCCACTGAAGCTTTCTTT.

This rearrangement joins TRBV9 to TRBJ2-5, with D tentatively TRBD2 (5 bases). With 4 bases removed from V and 5 bases from J, the gap between germline ends came to 18 bases. CDR1 and CDR2 from the germline V gene are SGDLS and YYNGEE. The CDR3 has 15 amino acids. This chain's CDR3 is CASSPQDSFGETQYF. CDR3 DNA: TGTGCCAGCAGCCCCCAGGACTCATTCGGGGAGACCCAGTACTTC.

The chain is built from TRBV7-2 and TRBJ2-2; D is perhaps TRBD2 (6 bases). Trimming took 0 bases from V and 0 from J, leaving 8 bases between them. CDR1 SGHTA and CDR2 FQGNSA come from the germline V gene. The CDR3 contains 16 residues. The CDR3 is CASSLAGGTNTGELFF. The DNA of the CDR3 is TGTGCCAGCAGCTTAGCGGGAGGCACGAACACCGGGGAGCTGTTTTTT.

This clonotype was counted at least ten times. The rearrangement joins TRBV10-3 to TRBJ2-7, with D perhaps TRBD2 (6 bases). The CDR3 is 14 amino acids. The germline CDR1 and CDR2 sequences are ENHRY and SYGVKD. Trimming removed 0 bases at V and 3 bases at J, with 9 bases between. The CDR3 spells CAISESYSGYEQYF. CDR3 sequence (DNA): TGTGCCATCAGTGAGTCTTATAGCGGCTACGAGCAGTACTTC.

This clonotype showed up just a few times. V gene TRBV29-1 combines with J gene TRBJ1-2; 10 bases agree with TRBD1. V was pared by 6 bases and J by 3 bases, with 1 base of the junction left unmatched. Per germline, CDR1 SQVTM and CDR2 ANQGSEA. There are 12 residues in the CDR3. The CDR3 here is CSVGQGDYGYTF. The CDR3 region has the DNA TGCAGCGTCGGACAGGGGGACTATGGCTACACCTTC.

This clonotype was seen a single time. This CDR3 fails to terminate in the conserved phenylalanine or tryptophan, so it likely reflects a read error. The genes are TRBV6-5 and TRBJ2-7; possibly TRBD2 for D (6 bases). The CDR3 is made up of 13 amino acids. Germline V lookup: CDR1 MNHEY, CDR2 SVGAGI. V was trimmed by 2 bases and J by 4 bases, leaving 9 bases between them. The DNA for the CDR3 is TGTGCCAGCAGTTACACCGGGGGATACGAGCAGTACCTC. This sequence encodes CASSYTGGYEQYL.

In its sample, this clonotype was seen a few times. The chain has TRBV12-3 or TRBV12-4 and TRBJ1-2, with a possible D match to TRBD1 (5 bases). The V end lost 3 bases, the J end lost 6 bases, and 17 bases lay between the germline ends. This CDR3 is built from 15 residues. CDR3 coding DNA: TGTGCCAGCAGTTTGCAGGGCGGGGGGATAGATGGCTACACCTTC. This translates into CASSLQGGGIDGYTF.

This chain connects TRBV4-3 to TRBJ1-1; the match to TRBD1 covers 7 bases. V was clipped by 0 bases and J by 10 bases; unmatched bases: 8. There are 14 residues in the CDR3. Germline V gene lookup returns CDR1 LGHNA and CDR2 YSLEER. In nucleotides, the CDR3 is TGCGCCAGCAGCCAAGACGACAGGGCGATGGGAGCTTTCTTT. Translated, it gives CASSQDDRAMGAFF.

This clonotype was seen many times. This chain links TRBV6-5 with TRBJ2-2; maybe TRBD2 (6 bases). Germline values: CDR1 MNHEY, CDR2 SVGAGI. Trimming pared 2 bases from V and 6 bases from J, leaving 13 bases between. The CDR3 loop spans 15 amino acids. Here the CDR3 DNA reads TGTGCCAGCAGTTACCACCTGGCGGGATCCGGGGAGCTGTTTTTT. It yields the protein CASSYHLAGSGELFF.

This clonotype was recorded a few times. The chain carries TRBV27 and TRBJ2-5; no reliable D call. Germline CDR1 and CDR2: MNHEY and SMNVEV (reference sequence). With 4 bases removed from V and 4 bases from J, the gap between germline ends came to 16 bases. The CDR3 sequence is 15 residues long. The CDR3 DNA reads TGTGCCAGCAGTTCATACTCTGGGCGAGGAGAGACCCAGTACTTC. Protein: CASSSYSGRGETQYF.

In this sample, this clonotype is medium-sized. The V and J genes are TRBV6-1 and TRBJ2-3; 15 bases agree with TRBD2. The V gene end was trimmed by 4 bases and the J gene end by 4 bases; junction bases not matched to a gene: 0. The CDR3 contains 15 residues. Per the germline V gene, CDR1 is MNHNS and CDR2 is SASEGT. The DNA for the CDR3 is TGTGCCAGCAGTGGGACTAGCGGGGGGGCAGATACGCAGTATTTT. As protein: CASSGTSGGADTQYF.

The sample holds a few counts of this clonotype. The gene calls are TRBV27 and TRBJ1-5; 7 bases agree with TRBD1. CDR1 is MNHEY, CDR2 SMNVEV, per germline (reference sequence). V lost 6 bases and J lost 0; bases outside the gene matches: 11. This CDR3 has 17 amino acids. CDR3 in amino acids: CASSPRGSVDSNQPQHF. The CDR3 DNA reads as TGTGCCAGCAGCCCCAGGGGGTCCGTTGATAGCAATCAGCCCCAGCATTTT.

This clonotype was picked up a small number of times. The V gene is TRBV6-2 or TRBV6-3, the J gene TRBJ2-7; D is unclear. CDR1 and CDR2 from the germline V gene are MNHEY and SVGEGT. V was clipped by 2 bases and J by 3 bases, with 11 bases between them. This CDR3 spans 14 amino acids. The CDR3 DNA reads as TGTGCCAGCAGTTACGGTGGACGGTACTACGAGCAGTACTTC. It encodes CASSYGGRYYEQYF.

The chain joins TRBV4-3 to TRBJ1-2; D is undetermined. Trimming cost V 0 bases and J 6 bases, with 8 bases left between them. The CDR3 extends over 13 amino acids. The germline V gene encodes CDR1 LGHNA and CDR2 YSLEER. The DNA of the CDR3 is TGCGCCAGCAGCCAAGAGAGGGTCCATGGCTACACCTTC. Protein sequence: CASSQERVHGYTF.

V and J are TRBV7-2 and TRBJ1-2; D remains ambiguous. Germline lookup yields CDR1 SGHTA and CDR2 FQGNSA. This CDR3 has 14 residues. V was clipped by 4 bases and J by 2 bases, with 11 bases between them. The CDR3 sequence: CASSSSRGNYGYTF. CDR3 DNA sequence: TGTGCCAGCAGCTCTAGTCGGGGAAACTATGGCTACACCTTC.

The chain links TRBV20-1 to TRBJ2-3; D gene uncertain. Germline values: CDR1 DFQATT, CDR2 SNEGSKA (reference sequence). The CDR3 runs to 9 residues. This chain's CDR3 is CRASDTQYF. The CDR3 bases are TGCAGAGCTTCAGATACGCAGTATTTT.

This clonotype was found a few times. The chain has TRBV7-3 and TRBJ2-5; tentatively, D is TRBD2 (6 bases). V shed 5 bases and J shed 2 bases, with 15 bases lying between them. This CDR3 spans 15 amino acids. Germline lookup yields CDR1 SGHTA and CDR2 FQGTGA. The chain's CDR3 is CASSLGGTLQETQYF. CDR3 in DNA: TGTGCCAGCAGCCTCGGTGGGACTCTACAAGAGACCCAGTACTTC. Full variable domain (remainder filled in from reference TRBV7-3 and TRBJ2-5): GAGVSQTPSNKVTEKGKYVELRCDPISGHTALYWYRQSLGQGPEFLIYFQGTGAADDSGLPNDRFFAVRPEGSVSTLKIQRTERGDSAVYLCASSLGGTLQETQYFGPGTRLLVL.

This clonotype was counted ten times or more. V usage is TRBV24-1 and J usage is TRBJ2-3; perhaps TRBD1 as D (5 bases). The germline V gene has CDR1 KGHDR and CDR2 SFDVKD. The V end lost 1 base, the J end lost 6 bases, and 10 bases lay between the germline ends. This CDR3 is 14 amino acids long. This CDR3 reads CATSDLLGPDTQYF. As DNA, the CDR3 is TGTGCCACCAGTGATTTATTGGGGCCGGATACGCAGTATTTT.

This clonotype was detected ten times or more. The chain links TRBV29-1 to TRBJ2-7; the match to TRBD2 covers 10 bases. The V and J ends lost 6 bases and 5 bases, in that order; junction bases with no gene match: 7. Germline V gives CDR1 SQVTM, CDR2 ANQGSEA. The CDR3 has 13 amino acids. The CDR3 region has the DNA TGCAGCGTCCAGCCGGGACTAGCGAACGAGCAGTACTTC. Its protein is CSVQPGLANEQYF.

This clonotype was picked up a small number of times. The chain is built from TRBV25-1 and TRBJ2-1; 7 bases agree with TRBD2. Trimming cost V 1 base and J 0 bases; bases outside gene matches: 6. Germline V lookup: CDR1 MGHDK, CDR2 SYGVNS. The CDR3 totals 17 residues. The DNA of the CDR3 is TGTGCCAGCAGTGAATCCTCCCGGGACTACTCCTACAATGAGCAGTTCTTC. This codes for CASSESSRDYSYNEQFF.

The CDR3 coding sequence is TGTGCCAGCAGTTTATCCTTACACGGAAATGAGCAGTTCTTC. It translates to CASSLSLHGNEQFF. The chain employs TRBV27 and TRBJ2-1; D is ambiguous. CDR3 length equals 14 residues. The germline CDR1 and CDR2 sequences are MNHEY and SMNVEV (reference sequence). V was shortened by 0 bases and J by 7 bases, with 10 bases between the two germline ends.

This clonotype was counted many times. This CDR3 reads CASSSTGVEQYF. The CDR3 region has the DNA TGTGCCAGCAGTTCGACAGGGGTCGAGCAGTACTTC. The gene calls are TRBV12-3 or TRBV12-4 and TRBJ2-7, with TRBD1 matching 8 bases. Trimming cost V 4 bases and J 6 bases; bases outside gene matches: 2. There are 12 residues in the CDR3.

V is TRBV27 and J is TRBJ1-5, with a possible D match to TRBD1 (5 bases). The V end lost 6 bases, the J end lost 4 bases, and 10 bases lay between the germline ends. The CDR3 length is 13 residues. Germline V gives CDR1 MNHEY, CDR2 SMNVEV (reference sequence). The CDR3 loop reads CASSKTENQPQHF. For the CDR3, the DNA is TGTGCCAGCAGCAAGACAGAGAATCAGCCCCAGCATTTT.